This passage covers 20 T cell receptor beta chains from one sample sequenced in a study of PD-1 blockade in classical Hodgkin lymphoma. The table came from immunoSEQ multiplex PCR; TCRdb's copy has only in-frame clones and leaves some out. The table shows about 12,000 clones, with approximately 80% occurring only once. Each patient experienced a relapse that followed autologous stem cell transplantation, and brentuximab vedotin exposure varied. Magnetic negative selection, applied to thawed PBMCs, was used to isolate the CD8+ T cells. The specimen was CD8+ T cells from blood, collected at baseline. Receptors originate from a human donor with classical Hodgkin lymphoma.

The gene calls are TRBV19 and TRBJ2-3; D is tentatively TRBD1 or TRBD2 (5 bases each). Trimming removed 6 bases from V and 3 bases from J, with 16 bases in between. The germline V gene encodes CDR1 LNHDA and CDR2 SQIVND (reference sequence). CDR3 length: 15 amino acids. DNA of the CDR3: TGTGCCAGTAGCCAAGACCTAGGGGAGACAGATACGCAGTATTTT. Translation: CASSQDLGETDTQYF.

The rearrangement links TRBV29-1 to TRBJ2-1, with TRBD2 matching 7 bases. Trimming took 7 bases from V and 0 from J; bases not matched to a gene: 3. The CDR3 length is 13 residues. Germline loops: CDR1 SQVTM, CDR2 ANQGSEA. CDR3 coding DNA: TGCAGCGGCCGGGACTACTCCTACAATGAGCAGTTCTTC. This codes for CSGRDYSYNEQFF.

The chain joins TRBV7-9 to TRBJ1-4; D is unresolved. The CDR3 sequence is 14 residues long. CDR1 and CDR2 (germline): SEHNR, FQNEAQ (reference sequence). V was cut by 1 base and J by 3 bases, with 6 bases left in between. CDR3 nucleotide sequence: TGTGCCAGCAGCTTAGTGACGGCTAATGAAAAACTGTTTTTT. Protein: CASSLVTANEKLFF.

V and J are TRBV2 and TRBJ1-1, with D tentatively TRBD1 (5 bases). Germline-derived CDR1 and CDR2 are SNHLY and FYNNEI. CDR3 length: 15 amino acids. The V end was cut by 9 bases, the J end by 0 bases, with 17 bases between. CDR3 nucleotide sequence: TGTGCCAGTCAGGAGGGGCGGGGGATGAACACTGAAGCTTTCTTT. Protein: CASQEGRGMNTEAFF.

The rearrangement uses TRBV19 and TRBJ2-7; unclear D gene. V lost 5 bases and J lost 3, with 11 bases in between. The CDR3 runs 13 residues. CDR1 is LNHDA, CDR2 SQIVND, per germline (reference sequence). The CDR3 DNA sequence: TGTGCCAGTAGTTTCGGAACACGCTACGAGCAGTACTTC. This codes for CASSFGTRYEQYF.

This clone came up once. V is TRBV9 and J is TRBJ2-2; tentatively, D is TRBD1 (6 bases). Germline V gene lookup returns CDR1 SGDLS and CDR2 YYNGEE. V was shortened by 2 bases and J by 7 bases, with 12 bases between the two germline ends. The CDR3 has 14 amino acids. DNA of the CDR3: TGTGCCAGCAGCGTCCAGGGGCAAGGCGGGGAGCTGTTTTTT. Translated: CASSVQGQGGELFF.

The rearrangement joins TRBV7-9 to TRBJ1-2; D call uncertain. Trimming pared 11 bases from V and 0 bases from J, leaving 28 bases between. The CDR3 loop spans 18 amino acids. The germline CDR1 and CDR2 sequences are SEHNR and FQNEAQ (reference sequence). CDR3 DNA sequence: TGTGCCGCGTCCACCGCCGGCGCGACGGACTTCTCTAACTATGGCTACACCTTC. The encoded protein is CAASTAGATDFSNYGYTF.

This chain's CDR3 is CASSYSGTGYEQYF. In DNA form, the CDR3 reads TGTGCCAGCAGTTACTCGGGGACAGGGTACGAGCAGTACTTC. The chain joins TRBV6-6 to TRBJ2-7, with 9 bases matching TRBD1. This CDR3 is 14 amino acids long. From germline, CDR1 is MNHNY and CDR2 SVGAGI (reference sequence). V shed 0 bases, J shed 4 bases, and the junction held 1 base outside the gene matches.

This clone was seen a handful of times. The CDR3 here is CASSLVLGNTEAFF. CDR3 DNA: TGTGCCAGCAGCTTAGTGCTAGGGAACACTGAAGCTTTCTTT. The chain uses TRBV7-9 and TRBJ1-1; unclear D gene. Germline V gene sequence: CDR1 SEHNR, CDR2 FQNEAQ (reference sequence). This CDR3 is built from 14 residues. Trimming pared 1 base from V and 1 base from J, leaving 7 bases between.

The chain combines TRBV9 with TRBJ1-1; D unresolved. This CDR3 comprises 14 residues. The V and J ends lost 0 bases and 10 bases respectively, with 16 bases between them. Germline V gene sequence: CDR1 SGDLS, CDR2 YYNGEE. CDR3 region: CASSVGSPDFGAFF. CDR3 coding DNA: TGTGCCAGCAGCGTAGGAAGTCCGGATTTCGGAGCTTTCTTT.

This chain uses TRBV6-4 with TRBJ2-2; D unclear. This CDR3 comprises 16 residues. The V gene's germline CDR1 is MRHNA and CDR2 SNTAGT. Trimming removed 3 bases at V and 5 bases at J, with 16 bases between. The CDR3 nucleotides are TGTGCCAGCAGTGAAGGCGTGTTTTCCGTTACCGGGGAGCTGTTTTTT. The encoded protein is CASSEGVFSVTGELFF.

Within the sample, this clone is medium-sized. The chain employs TRBV2 and TRBJ1-5; a possible D gene is TRBD1 (6 bases). Germline V gene lookup returns CDR1 SNHLY and CDR2 FYNNEI. V was trimmed by 7 bases and J by 2 bases, leaving 15 bases between them. The CDR3 spans 15 residues. CDR3 residues: CASTTGPNGNQPQHF. The CDR3 DNA follows: TGTGCCAGCACTACAGGGCCTAACGGCAATCAGCCCCAGCATTTT.

Written as DNA, the CDR3 is TGTGCCTCCCGCGGGGCCGTTGGGACTGAAGCTTTCTTT. Translated: CASRGAVGTEAFF. J is TRBJ1-1 and V is TRBV11-3; a possible D gene is TRBD1 (5 bases). V was trimmed by 11 bases and J by 5 bases, leaving 18 bases between them. The CDR3 is 13 amino acids. The germline gives CDR1 SGHNT, CDR2 YENEEA.

This chain uses TRBV28 with TRBJ2-3; D is possibly TRBD1 (6 bases). Trimming removed 6 bases from V and 4 bases from J, with 20 bases in between. CDR1 is MDHEN and CDR2 is SYDVKM in the germline V gene. The CDR3 loop spans 16 amino acids. In nucleotides, the CDR3 is TGTGCCAGCAGAGGGTTCTTGGAACAGGGTCCAGATACGCAGTATTTT. Residues: CASRGFLEQGPDTQYF.

The chain combines TRBV9 with TRBJ2-1; no definite D call. In germline, CDR1 is SGDLS, CDR2 YYNGEE. CDR3 length: 12 amino acids. V was trimmed by 0 bases and J by 10 bases, leaving 8 bases between them. CDR3 nucleotides: TGTGCCAGCAGCGTAGCTACGTACGAGCAGTTCTTC. Protein sequence: CASSVATYEQFF.

The chain uses TRBV9 and TRBJ2-7, with D perhaps being TRBD1 or TRBD2 (7 bases each). The ends were cut back, 4 bases at V and 3 bases at J, with 17 bases in the middle. The CDR3 length is 15 residues. Germline values: CDR1 SGDLS, CDR2 YYNGEE. CDR3 coding DNA: TGTGCCAGCAGCCCAGGGGGGGCCCCAAGCTACGAGCAGTACTTC. Amino acid sequence: CASSPGGAPSYEQYF.

This clone appeared a single time. The chain carries TRBV7-8 and TRBJ1-5, with 9 positions matching TRBD1. This CDR3 region has 15 residues. Trimming at V came to 5 bases and at J to 7 bases, leaving 9 bases not matched to a gene. The germline gives CDR1 SGHVS, CDR2 FQNEAQ. CDR3 loop: CASSRRQGEGQPQHF. The CDR3 DNA follows: TGTGCCAGCAGCCGACGACAGGGGGAGGGCCAGCCCCAGCATTTT.

The chain employs TRBV5-4 and TRBJ2-3; 13 positions agree with TRBD2. The V segment lost 5 bases and the J segment 1 base; nucleotides outside the gene matches: 7. CDR1 is SGHNT, CDR2 YYREEE, per germline (reference sequence). This CDR3 comprises 17 residues. The CDR3 loop is CASSDTSGGAGTDTQYF. The DNA for the CDR3 is TGTGCCAGCAGTGATACTAGCGGGGGGGCCGGCACAGATACGCAGTATTTT.

The CDR3: CASSHTGTNTYEQYF. Here the CDR3 DNA reads TGTGCCAGCAGTCACACCGGGACTAACACCTACGAGCAGTACTTC. The chain is built from TRBV7-9 and TRBJ2-7, with 7 bases that match TRBD2. The germline gives CDR1 SEHNR, CDR2 FQNEAQ (reference sequence). The CDR3 runs 15 residues. Trimming took 6 bases from V and 2 from J; bases not matched to a gene: 10.

This chain links TRBV7-2 with TRBJ1-6; D unclear. CDR1 is SGHTA, CDR2 FQGNSA, per germline. Trimming cost V 3 bases and J 8 bases, with 20 bases left between them. The CDR3 covers 17 residues. CDR3 DNA: TGTGCCAGCAGCTTTGGGTTGTCGCGCCAGTATGATTCACCCCTCCACTTT. Translated: CASSFGLSRQYDSPLHF.